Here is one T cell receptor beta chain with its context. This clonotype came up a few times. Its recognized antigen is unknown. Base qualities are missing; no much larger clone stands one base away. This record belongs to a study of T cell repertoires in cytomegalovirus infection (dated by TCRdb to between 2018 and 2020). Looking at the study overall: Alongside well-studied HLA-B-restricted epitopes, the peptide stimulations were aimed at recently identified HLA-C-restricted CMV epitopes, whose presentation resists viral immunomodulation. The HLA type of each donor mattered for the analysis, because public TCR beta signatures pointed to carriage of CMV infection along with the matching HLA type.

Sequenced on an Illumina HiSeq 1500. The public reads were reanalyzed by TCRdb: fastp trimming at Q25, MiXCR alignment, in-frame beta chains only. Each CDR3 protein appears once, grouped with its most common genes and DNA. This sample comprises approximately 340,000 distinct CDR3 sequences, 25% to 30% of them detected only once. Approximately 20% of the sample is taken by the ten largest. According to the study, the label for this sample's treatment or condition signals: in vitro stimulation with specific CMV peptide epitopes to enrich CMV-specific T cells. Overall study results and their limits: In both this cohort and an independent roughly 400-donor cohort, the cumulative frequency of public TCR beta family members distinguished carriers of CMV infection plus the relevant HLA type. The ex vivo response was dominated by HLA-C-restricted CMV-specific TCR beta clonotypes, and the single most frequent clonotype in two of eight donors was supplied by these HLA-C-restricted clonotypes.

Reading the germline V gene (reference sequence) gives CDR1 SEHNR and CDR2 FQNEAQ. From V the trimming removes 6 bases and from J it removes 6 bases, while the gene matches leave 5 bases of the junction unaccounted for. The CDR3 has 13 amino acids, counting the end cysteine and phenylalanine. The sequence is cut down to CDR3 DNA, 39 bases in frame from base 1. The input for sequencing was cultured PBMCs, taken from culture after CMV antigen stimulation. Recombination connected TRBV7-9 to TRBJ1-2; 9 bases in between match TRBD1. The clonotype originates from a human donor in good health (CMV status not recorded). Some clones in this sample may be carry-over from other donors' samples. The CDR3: CASRPTGGDGYTF. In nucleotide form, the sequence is TGTGCCAGCAGGCCGACAGGGGGAGATGGCTACACCTTC.